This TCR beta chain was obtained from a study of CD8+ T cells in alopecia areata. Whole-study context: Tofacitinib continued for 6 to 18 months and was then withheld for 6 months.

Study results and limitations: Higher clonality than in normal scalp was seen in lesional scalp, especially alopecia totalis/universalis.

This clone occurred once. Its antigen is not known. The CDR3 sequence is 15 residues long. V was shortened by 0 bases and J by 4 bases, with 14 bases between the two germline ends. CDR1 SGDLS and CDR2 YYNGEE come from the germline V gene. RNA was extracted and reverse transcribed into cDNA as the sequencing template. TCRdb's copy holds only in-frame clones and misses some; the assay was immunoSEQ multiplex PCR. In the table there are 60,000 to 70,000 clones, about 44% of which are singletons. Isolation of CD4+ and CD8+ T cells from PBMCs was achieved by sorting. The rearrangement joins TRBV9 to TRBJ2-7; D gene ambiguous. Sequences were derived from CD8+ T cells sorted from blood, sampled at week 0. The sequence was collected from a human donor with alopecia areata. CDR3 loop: CASSVGVGQEYEQYF. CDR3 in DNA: TGTGCCAGCAGCGTAGGGGTGGGCCAGGAATACGAGCAGTACTTC.